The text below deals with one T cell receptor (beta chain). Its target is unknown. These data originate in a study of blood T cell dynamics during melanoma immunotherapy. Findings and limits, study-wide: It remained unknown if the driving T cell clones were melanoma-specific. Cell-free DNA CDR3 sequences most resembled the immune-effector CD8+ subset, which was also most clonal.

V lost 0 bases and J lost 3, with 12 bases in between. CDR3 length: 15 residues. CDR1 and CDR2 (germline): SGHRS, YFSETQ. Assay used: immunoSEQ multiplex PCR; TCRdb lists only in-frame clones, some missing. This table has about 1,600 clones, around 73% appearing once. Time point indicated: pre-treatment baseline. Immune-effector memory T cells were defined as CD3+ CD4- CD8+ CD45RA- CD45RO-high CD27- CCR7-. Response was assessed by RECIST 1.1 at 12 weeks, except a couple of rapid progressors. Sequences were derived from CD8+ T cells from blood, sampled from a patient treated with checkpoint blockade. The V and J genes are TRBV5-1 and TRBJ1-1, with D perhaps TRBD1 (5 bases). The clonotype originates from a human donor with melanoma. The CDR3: CASSLGGTADTEAFF. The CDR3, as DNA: TGCGCCAGCAGCTTGGGGGGGACCGCGGACACTGAAGCTTTCTTT.